A selection of T cell receptor beta chains follows, all from one sample in a study of PD-1 blockade in mismatch repair-deficient tumors. Libraries were prepared by immunoSEQ multiplex PCR; TCRdb keeps only in-frame clonotypes and omits some of them. Of tens of thousands of clones listed, roughly 80% are singletons. Sequenced material: peripheral blood, taken 12 weeks after starting pembrolizumab. Receptors were obtained from an adult with mismatch repair-deficient cancer. CDR3s include the opening cysteine and the closing phenylalanine or tryptophan. Fields, in order: clone size, D gene, J gene, CDR3 length, V gene, CDR3 DNA, CDR3 protein. D genes are given only for firm matches. The size field is filled for only some rows; it gives once, few, many or a size class.

. TRBD2 TRBJ2-7 15 TRBV9 TGTGCCAGCAGCCCGACGACTAGCGGGGGCTTCGAGCAGTACTTC CASSPTTSGGFEQYF
. . TRBJ1-1 13 TRBV27 TGTGCCAGCAGTGGAGCCCCAGGGTCTGAAGCTTTCTTT CASSGAPGSEAFF
. . TRBJ2-1 13 TRBV19 TGTGCCAGTAGATTCGCTAAAAGGAATGAGCAGTTCTTC CASRFAKRNEQFF
. TRBD1 TRBJ2-6 16 TRBV2 TGTGCCAGCAGTGCGACAGGGGGTGCTGGGGCCAACGTCCTGACTTTC CASSATGGAGANVLTF
. . TRBJ2-7 16 TRBV5-4 TGTGCCAGCAGTCCTGAAGAAGGGGCGCGCACCTACGAGCAGTACTTC CASSPEEGARTYEQYF
. . TRBJ2-7 10 TRBV6-5 TGTGCCAGCAGAAACTACGAGCAGTACTTC CASRNYEQYF
. TRBD2 TRBJ2-4 16 TRBV2 TGTGCCAGCAACTCTCACGCGGGAGGGTCCAAAAACATTCAGTACTTC CASNSHAGGSKNIQYF
few TRBD2 TRBJ2-5 15 TRBV12-5 TGTGCTAGTGGTCCACCTAGCGGGAACCAAGAGACCCAGTACTTC CASGPPSGNQETQYF
. TRBD1 TRBJ1-2 14 TRBV19 TGTGCCAGTAGTATGAGGGGACAGCTTTATGGCTACACCTTC CASSMRGQLYGYTF
. TRBD2 TRBJ2-7 16 TRBV6-5 TGTGCCAGCAGTTACACGCTAGCGGGAGGGCCGCACGAGCAGTACTTC CASSYTLAGGPHEQYF
. . TRBJ2-7 13 TRBV5-1 TGCGCCAGCAGCGAAGGATGGGGCTACGAGCAGTACTTC CASSEGWGYEQYF
. . TRBJ1-1 13 TRBV19 TGTGCCAGTTGTCGAGGGGGAATCACTGAAGCTTTCTTT CASCRGGITEAFF
. TRBD2 TRBJ2-3 16 TRBV5-4 TGTGCCAGCAGGTCGGGCACTAGCGGGAGGGGAGATACGCAGTATTTT CASRSGTSGRGDTQYF
. TRBD1 TRBJ2-7 14 TRBV27 TGTGCCAGCAGTTGGGAGACAGGGAGAGGCGAGCAGTACTTC CASSWETGRGEQYF
once . TRBJ2-7 15 TRBV4-2 TGTGCCAGCAGCCAAGATGTGGGCACTTCCTACGAGCAGTACTTC CASSQDVGTSYEQYF
. TRBD2 TRBJ2-7 16 TRBV27 TGTGCCAGCAGCCGAGCGGGACTAGCGTTACACTACGAGCAGTACTTC CASSRAGLALHYEQYF
. . TRBJ1-1 14 TRBV7-3 TGTGCCAGCAGCCTACAGGGACTGAACACTGAAGCTTTCTTT CASSLQGLNTEAFF
. . TRBJ2-7 15 TRBV7-2 TGTGCCAGCAGCTTAATAACAGGGACTACCTACGAGCAGTACTTC CASSLITGTTYEQYF
. . TRBJ1-1 12 TRBV18 TGTGCCAGCTCCGGGGGGAACACTGAAGCTTTCTTT CASSGGNTEAFF
. . TRBJ1-2 15 TRBV18 TGTGCCAGCTCACCAGCTGTCGGGGCAGGGGTTGGCTACACCTTC CASSPAVGAGVGYTF
. . TRBJ2-2 13 TRBV6-5 TGTGCCAGCAGTTACGGCGGAACCGGGGAGCTGTTTTTT CASSYGGTGELFF
. . TRBJ1-5 14 TRBV7-8 TGTGCCAGCAGCCTCTGGGAGATGGGGCAGCCCCAGCATTTT CASSLWEMGQPQHF
. . TRBJ2-7 13 TRBV29-1 TGCAGCGTTGTATTTCTGACCCCCTACGAGCAGTACTTC CSVVFLTPYEQYF
. . TRBJ2-7 14 TRBV18 TGTGCCAGCTCACAACGTAGAGAAACCTACGAGCAGTACTTC CASSQRRETYEQYF
. TRBD2 TRBJ2-1 18 TRBV5-6 TGTGCCAGCAGCTTGACTCGGGGACTAGCGAGTTCCTACAATGAGCAGTTCTTC CASSLTRGLASSYNEQFF
once . TRBJ2-3 15 TRBV4-2 TGTGCCAGCAGCCAAGATCTAGGTTACTCGGATACGCAGTATTTT CASSQDLGYSDTQYF
. TRBD1 TRBJ1-1 14 TRBV27 TGTGCCAGCAGCGTAGGGGGCGCAGCAACTGAAGCTTTCTTT CASSVGGAATEAFF
. . TRBJ2-3 15 TRBV15 TGTGCCACCAGCAGAGATATAGGGATCACAGATACGCAGTATTTT CATSRDIGITDTQYF
. TRBD1 TRBJ2-7 14 TRBV27 TGTGCCAGCAAGGGTCAGGGGGCGGCCTACGAGCAGTACTTC CASKGQGAAYEQYF
once . TRBJ1-3 16 TRBV7-2 TGTGCCAGCAGTATTCAGGGTATCGGCTCTGGAAACACCATATATTTT CASSIQGIGSGNTIYF
. . TRBJ1-2 16 TRBV5-6 TGTGCCAGCAGCTTGGAGACAGCTAATTACAACTATGGCTACACCTTC CASSLETANYNYGYTF
. . TRBJ2-1 14 TRBV9 TGTGCCAGCAGCGGAAGATCTGGGGACAATGAGCAGTTCTTC CASSGRSGDNEQFF
. . TRBJ1-2 15 TRBV5-4 TGTGCCAGCAGCTTCACGGGACAAACTAACTATGGCTACACCTTC CASSFTGQTNYGYTF
. TRBD1 TRBJ1-1 18 TRBV7-9 TGTGCCAGCAGTCGACATCCGGGACAGGGGGCGGCATACACTGAAGCTTTCTTT CASSRHPGQGAAYTEAFF
. . TRBJ1-4 14 TRBV5-4 TGTGCCAGCGGCCAAGGGGCGGGCAATGAAAAACTGTTTTTT CASGQGAGNEKLFF
once TRBD1 TRBJ2-3 16 TRBV5-8 TGTGCCAGCAGCTTGGGTGACAGGGGAAGCACAGATACGCAGTATTTT CASSLGDRGSTDTQYF
. . TRBJ1-1 13 TRBV6-5 TGTGCCAGCACCTCAGGGTTGAACACTGAAGCTTTCTTT CASTSGLNTEAFF
. TRBD2 TRBJ2-7 16 TRBV9 TGTGCCAGCAGCCTCCAACCGCTAGCGGGAGCCTACGAGCAGTACTTC CASSLQPLAGAYEQYF
. . TRBJ2-3 14 TRBV30 TGTGCCTGGAAAGGTATTAGGAGAACAGATACGCAGTATTTT CAWKGIRRTDTQYF
. TRBD1 TRBJ2-1 17 TRBV7-3 TGTGCCAGCAGCTTATCTCAGACAGGGATCCGCTACAATGAGCAGTTCTTC CASSLSQTGIRYNEQFF
. . TRBJ2-5 14 TRBV5-4 TGTGCCAGCAGCCGCCGGTCGATACAAGAGACCCAGTACTTC CASSRRSIQETQYF
few . TRBJ2-7 14 TRBV6-5 TGTGCCACCATGGTTCCGGGGGTTGTCTACGAGCAGTACTTC CATMVPGVVYEQYF
. . TRBJ2-5 12 TRBV10-3 TGTGCCATCAGTGAGATGAGAGAGACCCAGTACTTC CAISEMRETQYF
few . TRBJ2-7 14 TRBV4-1 TGCGCCAGCAGCCAAAATAATCAGGGTTACGAGCAGTACTTC CASSQNNQGYEQYF
. . TRBJ2-7 13 TRBV10-3 TGTGCCATCACCCAAGGACAGAACTACGAGCAGTACTTC CAITQGQNYEQYF
. . TRBJ1-1 13 TRBV28 TGTGCCAGCATCCCTTCCCACGGCACTGAAGCTTTCTTT CASIPSHGTEAFF
few . TRBJ1-5 14 TRBV6-5 TGTGCCAGCAGTTACAGTCAACGGGGACGGCCCCAGCATTTT CASSYSQRGRPQHF
. . TRBJ1-5 14 TRBV6-1 TGTGCCAGCCATACCTCTTCAATCATCCAGCCCCAGCATTTT CASHTSSIIQPQHF
. . TRBJ2-1 16 TRBV7-6 TGTGCCAGCAGCTTAGCGGCTAGCGCCCACTACAATGAGCAGTTCTTC CASSLAASAHYNEQFF
. . TRBJ1-5 14 TRBV5-5 TGTGCCAGCAGCTTGGCCCCGGACCCCCAGCCCCAGCATTTT CASSLAPDPQPQHF
. . TRBJ1-2 13 TRBV6-5 TGTGCCAGCAGGAGTACAGCTAACTATGGCTACACCTTC CASRSTANYGYTF
. . TRBJ2-2 14 TRBV9 TGTGCCAGCAGCCCACGCACGGGGACCGGGGAGCTGTTTTTT CASSPRTGTGELFF
. TRBD1 TRBJ2-6 13 TRBV6-1 TGTGCCGGCAGGGGGCCCGGGGCCAACGTCCTGACTTTC CAGRGPGANVLTF
. TRBD1 TRBJ1-3 16 TRBV11-3 TGTGCCAGCAGCTTAGGCGACAGGGATTATGGAAACACCATATATTTT CASSLGDRDYGNTIYF